This entry lists 8 T cell receptor beta chains sequenced from one sample in a study of T cell responses to AZD1222 COVID-19 vaccine (dated by TCRdb to 2020 to 2023). The receptor library was made with the immunoSEQ multiplex PCR assay. Here the immuneACCESS table is served through TCRdb, limited to in-frame sequences with V and J called. Missing clones are a known gap in these copies; in checked studies unresolved V genes cover under half, and the rest lacks a known reason. The sample has about 160,000 clones on record, about 88% of them singletons. The ten largest account for less than 6.5% of the sample. This specimen's time point label, interpreted: baseline before first vaccination. The sequencing used peripheral blood, collected on day 0 of AZD1222 vaccination. The receptors come from an adult in good health.

In this sample, this clone turned up a few times. V usage is TRBV5-5 and J usage is TRBJ2-2; 11 positions agree with TRBD2. The CDR3 has 16 amino acids. The germline gives CDR1 SGHKS, CDR2 YYEKEE (reference sequence). The junction had 6 bases not matched to a gene; V was cut back by 4 bases and J by 4 bases. CDR3 in amino acids: CASSALSGRGTGELFF. The CDR3 coding sequence is TGTGCCAGCAGCGCCCTTAGCGGGAGGGGCACCGGGGAGCTGTTTTTT.

This clone was counted a single time. V gene TRBV7-9 combines with J gene TRBJ1-2; maybe TRBD1 (6 bases). This CDR3 region has 12 residues. Germline V gene data show CDR1 as SEHNR and CDR2 as FQNEAQ (reference sequence). Trimming pared 4 bases from V and 6 bases from J, leaving 9 bases between. CDR3 nucleotide sequence: TGTGCCAGCAGCTCAGGGACAAATGGCTACACCTTC. This encodes CASSSGTNGYTF.

V usage is TRBV6-6 and J usage is TRBJ1-5; D is uncertain. Germline V gene lookup returns CDR1 MNHNY and CDR2 SVGAGI (reference sequence). V lost 6 bases to trimming and J lost 2 bases, with 14 bases between them. This CDR3 has 15 amino acids. CDR3 coding DNA: TGTGCCAGCAGCTTCGGCACAGCGGGCAATCAGCCCCAGCATTTT. Protein sequence: CASSFGTAGNQPQHF.

V usage is TRBV27 and J usage is TRBJ2-1, with 9 nucleotides matching TRBD1. In germline, CDR1 is MNHEY, CDR2 SMNVEV (reference sequence). The CDR3 runs to 15 residues. The V gene end was trimmed by 5 bases and the J gene end by 8 bases; junction bases not matched to a gene: 10. The CDR3 bases are TGTGCCAGCAGTGACCGGGACAGGGCTGGTGATGAGCAGTTCTTC. As protein: CASSDRDRAGDEQFF.

This chain uses TRBV6-2 or TRBV6-3 with TRBJ2-4; D ambiguous. The CDR3 covers 12 residues. With 2 bases removed from V and 7 bases from J, the gap between germline ends came to 6 bases. Germline CDR1 is MNHEY and CDR2 is SVGEGT. DNA for the CDR3: TGTGCCAGCAGTTACGCCGGGAACATTCAGTACTTC. This codes for CASSYAGNIQYF.

The rearrangement joins TRBV6-2 or TRBV6-3 to TRBJ2-2; 11 bases match TRBD1. This CDR3 is built from 15 residues. Germline V lookup: CDR1 MNHEY, CDR2 SVGEGT. J gave up 5 bases and V 5 bases, and 4 bases lay outside the gene matches. CDR3 nucleotide sequence: TGTGCCAGCAGTCGGACAGGGGGCACGACCGGGGAGCTGTTTTTT. This translates into CASSRTGGTTGELFF.

The chain joins TRBV7-2 to TRBJ2-5; D remains unclear. Germline V CDR1 and CDR2: SGHTA, FQGNSA. This CDR3 contains 13 residues. V lost 4 bases, J lost 4 bases, and 10 bases lay in between. Here the CDR3 reads CASSSQPAETQYF. CDR3 nucleotides: TGTGCCAGCAGCTCTCAGCCTGCAGAGACCCAGTACTTC.

This chain joins TRBV6-4 and TRBJ1-6; no clear D gene. This CDR3 is built from 14 residues. Trimming removed 3 bases from V and 5 bases from J, with 8 bases in between. Germline CDR1 reads MRHNA; CDR2 reads SNTAGT. The CDR3 DNA sequence: TGTGCCAGCAGTGAGTCCGGGAATAATTCACCCCTCCACTTT. This encodes CASSESGNNSPLHF.